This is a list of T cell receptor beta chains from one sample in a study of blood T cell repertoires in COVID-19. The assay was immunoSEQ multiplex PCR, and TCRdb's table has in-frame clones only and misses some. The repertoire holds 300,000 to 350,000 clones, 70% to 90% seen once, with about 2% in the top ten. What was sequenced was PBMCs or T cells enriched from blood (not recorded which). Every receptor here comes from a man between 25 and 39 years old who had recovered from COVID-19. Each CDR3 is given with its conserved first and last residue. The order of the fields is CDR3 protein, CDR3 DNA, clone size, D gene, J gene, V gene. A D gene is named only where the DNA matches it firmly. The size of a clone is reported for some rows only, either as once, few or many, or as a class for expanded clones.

CDR3aa: CATRFEQGQPNTGELFF
CDR3nt: TGTGCCACCAGATTTGAACAGGGACAGCCGAACACCGGGGAGCTGTTTTTT
abundance: NA
d_gene: TRBD1
j_gene: TRBJ2-2
v_gene: TRBV15

CDR3aa: CASSLQGHGGEKLFF
CDR3nt: TGTGCCAGCAGCTTGCAGGGCCACGGGGGTGAAAAACTGTTTTTT
abundance: NA
d_gene: NA
j_gene: TRBJ1-4
v_gene: TRBV7-2

CDR3aa: CASSPLKRKLYNEQFF
CDR3nt: TGTGCCAGCAGCCCTCTCAAGCGGAAGCTCTACAATGAGCAGTTCTTC
abundance: NA
d_gene: NA
j_gene: TRBJ2-1
v_gene: TRBV7-3

CDR3aa: CASSLGQNLAKNIQYF
CDR3nt: TGCGCCAGCAGCCTCGGACAGAACCTAGCCAAAAACATTCAGTACTTC
abundance: NA
d_gene: NA
j_gene: TRBJ2-4
v_gene: TRBV4-3

CDR3aa: CASSLSVAGDADTQYF
CDR3nt: TGCGCCAGCAGCTTGTCGGTAGCGGGGGACGCAGATACGCAGTATTTT
abundance: NA
d_gene: TRBD2
j_gene: TRBJ2-3
v_gene: TRBV5-1

CDR3aa: CAWNRQANTGELFF
CDR3nt: TGTGCCTGGAACCGGCAGGCGAACACCGGGGAGCTGTTTTTT
abundance: NA
d_gene: NA
j_gene: TRBJ2-2
v_gene: TRBV30

CDR3aa: CASSDSRAVGFTGELFF
CDR3nt: TGTGCCAGCAGTGACTCAAGAGCGGTCGGTTTCACCGGGGAGCTGTTTTTT
abundance: NA
d_gene: NA
j_gene: TRBJ2-2
v_gene: TRBV6-4

CDR3aa: CASSLSEGAGNEQFF
CDR3nt: TGTGCCAGCAGCTTATCCGAGGGGGCGGGGAATGAGCAGTTCTTC
abundance: NA
d_gene: NA
j_gene: TRBJ2-1
v_gene: TRBV7-3

CDR3aa: CASSWTVLGANVLTF
CDR3nt: TGCGCCAGCAGCTGGACAGTTCTCGGGGCCAACGTCCTGACTTTC
abundance: NA
d_gene: NA
j_gene: TRBJ2-6
v_gene: TRBV5-1

CDR3aa: CASSHSYEQYF
CDR3nt: TGTGCCAGCAGCCACTCCTACGAGCAGTACTTC
abundance: NA
d_gene: NA
j_gene: TRBJ2-7
v_gene: TRBV7-9

CDR3aa: CASSLGRNSGNTIYF
CDR3nt: TGCGCCAGCAGCTTGGGGCGGAACTCTGGAAACACCATATATTTT
abundance: NA
d_gene: NA
j_gene: TRBJ1-3
v_gene: TRBV5-1

CDR3aa: CASSVGQTLPLHF
CDR3nt: TGTGCCAGCAGCGTGGGACAGACATTACCCCTCCACTTT
abundance: NA
d_gene: TRBD1
j_gene: TRBJ1-6
v_gene: TRBV5-6

CDR3aa: CATSLFKNTGYTF
CDR3nt: TGTGCCACCAGTCTGTTCAAAAACACGGGCTACACCTTC
abundance: NA
d_gene: NA
j_gene: TRBJ1-2
v_gene: TRBV5-3

CDR3aa: CASSSNQPQHF
CDR3nt: TGTGCCAGCAGTAGCAATCAGCCCCAGCATTTT
abundance: NA
d_gene: NA
j_gene: TRBJ1-5
v_gene: TRBV19

CDR3aa: CASSLGGTHYNEQFF
CDR3nt: TGTGCCAGCAGCTTAGGCGGGACCCACTACAATGAGCAGTTCTTC
abundance: NA
d_gene: NA
j_gene: TRBJ2-1
v_gene: TRBV7-2

CDR3aa: CSVEDGRGPGSGANVLTF
CDR3nt: TGCAGCGTTGAAGATGGGAGGGGACCCGGCTCTGGGGCCAACGTCCTGACTTTC
abundance: NA
d_gene: TRBD2
j_gene: TRBJ2-6
v_gene: TRBV29-1

CDR3aa: CASSLARLAGGPQETQYF
CDR3nt: TGTGCCAGCAGCTTAGCGAGACTAGCGGGGGGGCCCCAGGAGACCCAGTACTTC
abundance: NA
d_gene: TRBD2
j_gene: TRBJ2-5
v_gene: TRBV7-8

CDR3aa: CASSLGWRGSPLHF
CDR3nt: TGTGCCAGCAGCTTAGGTTGGCGGGGGTCACCCCTCCACTTT
abundance: NA
d_gene: NA
j_gene: TRBJ1-6
v_gene: TRBV7-2

CDR3aa: CASSLAIYGGETQYF
CDR3nt: TGTGCCAGCAGCTTAGCGATCTACGGAGGGGAGACCCAGTACTTC
abundance: NA
d_gene: NA
j_gene: TRBJ2-5
v_gene: TRBV7-2

CDR3aa: CASSPGTGLRRVGYTF
CDR3nt: TGTGCCAGTAGCCCGGGGACAGGTTTGCGCCGCGTTGGCTACACCTTC
abundance: NA
d_gene: TRBD1
j_gene: TRBJ1-2
v_gene: TRBV19

CDR3aa: CASSPTTDNYGYTF
CDR3nt: TGTGCCAGCTCACCGACGACAGACAACTATGGCTACACCTTC
abundance: NA
d_gene: NA
j_gene: TRBJ1-2
v_gene: TRBV18

CDR3aa: CASSLGTGYGNTEAFF
CDR3nt: TGCGCCAGCAGCTTGGGCACAGGGTATGGGAACACTGAAGCTTTCTTT
abundance: NA
d_gene: NA
j_gene: TRBJ1-1
v_gene: TRBV5-1

CDR3aa: CASSLGTGYPYEQYF
CDR3nt: TGTGCCAGCAGCTTAGGGACAGGGTATCCCTACGAGCAGTACTTC
abundance: NA
d_gene: TRBD1
j_gene: TRBJ2-7
v_gene: TRBV7-2

CDR3aa: CAWRSSQTYEQYF
CDR3nt: TGTGCCTGGAGGTCTAGCCAGACCTACGAGCAGTACTTC
abundance: NA
d_gene: NA
j_gene: TRBJ2-7
v_gene: TRBV30

CDR3aa: CASRPIERGGFEQFF
CDR3nt: TGTGCCAGTAGACCCATCGAGCGGGGGGGCTTTGAGCAGTTCTTC
abundance: NA
d_gene: TRBD2
j_gene: TRBJ2-1
v_gene: TRBV19

CDR3aa: CASSRRRWGDGELFF
CDR3nt: TGTGCCAGCAGCCGGAGGCGATGGGGTGACGGGGAGCTGTTTTTT
abundance: once
d_gene: NA
j_gene: TRBJ2-2
v_gene: TRBV5-6

CDR3aa: CASSPMRGPTDTQYF
CDR3nt: TGTGCCAGCAGCCCCATGCGAGGCCCCACAGATACGCAGTATTTT
abundance: NA
d_gene: NA
j_gene: TRBJ2-3
v_gene: TRBV9

CDR3aa: CASSFFSGYNEQFF
CDR3nt: TGTGCCAGCAGTTTTTTTAGCGGCTACAATGAGCAGTTCTTC
abundance: NA
d_gene: NA
j_gene: TRBJ2-1
v_gene: TRBV27

CDR3aa: CASSQVGGSGNTIYF
CDR3nt: TGTGCCAGCAGCCAAGTCGGAGGGTCCGGAAACACCATATATTTT
abundance: NA
d_gene: NA
j_gene: TRBJ1-3
v_gene: TRBV4-2

CDR3aa: CASRSTGNSYEQYF
CDR3nt: TGTGCCAGCAGGTCGACAGGGAACTCCTACGAGCAGTACTTC
abundance: NA
d_gene: TRBD1
j_gene: TRBJ2-7
v_gene: TRBV6-5

CDR3aa: CASSHRDRVPTGELFF
CDR3nt: TGCGCCAGCAGCCACCGGGACAGGGTGCCCACCGGGGAGCTGTTTTTT
abundance: NA
d_gene: TRBD1
j_gene: TRBJ2-2
v_gene: TRBV5-1

CDR3aa: CATSRGPLRGNQPQHF
CDR3nt: TGTGCCACCAGCAGAGGACCGTTGAGGGGCAATCAGCCCCAGCATTTT
abundance: NA
d_gene: NA
j_gene: TRBJ1-5
v_gene: TRBV15

CDR3aa: CASSVDTTLYNEQFF
CDR3nt: TGTGCCAGCAGCGTAGACACCACCCTTTACAATGAGCAGTTCTTC
abundance: NA
d_gene: NA
j_gene: TRBJ2-1
v_gene: TRBV9

CDR3aa: CASRLWEGPGELFF
CDR3nt: TGCGCCAGCAGACTCTGGGAGGGACCCGGGGAGCTGTTTTTT
abundance: NA
d_gene: TRBD2
j_gene: TRBJ2-2
v_gene: TRBV5-1

CDR3aa: CASSYTSGEQYF
CDR3nt: TGTGCCAGCAGCTACACTAGCGGCGAGCAGTACTTC
abundance: NA
d_gene: TRBD2
j_gene: TRBJ2-7
v_gene: TRBV5-6

CDR3aa: CASSQVGGDEKLFF
CDR3nt: TGCGCCAGCAGCCAAGTTGGGGGGGATGAAAAACTGTTTTTT
abundance: NA
d_gene: NA
j_gene: TRBJ1-4
v_gene: TRBV4-1

CDR3aa: CASSPGQLNQPQHF
CDR3nt: TGCGCCAGCAGCCCTGGACAGCTCAATCAGCCCCAGCATTTT
abundance: once
d_gene: NA
j_gene: TRBJ1-5
v_gene: TRBV4-1

CDR3aa: CAWSFLAGTSYNEQFF
CDR3nt: TGTGCCTGGAGTTTCCTAGCGGGGACCTCCTACAATGAGCAGTTCTTC
abundance: NA
d_gene: TRBD2
j_gene: TRBJ2-1
v_gene: TRBV30

CDR3aa: CASSITKYQETQYF
CDR3nt: TGTGCCAGCAGCATAACAAAGTACCAAGAGACCCAGTACTTC
abundance: NA
d_gene: NA
j_gene: TRBJ2-5
v_gene: TRBV11-1

CDR3aa: CASSKTRTGDNSPLHF
CDR3nt: TGTGCCAGCAGCAAGACCAGGACAGGGGATAATTCACCCCTCCACTTT
abundance: NA
d_gene: TRBD1
j_gene: TRBJ1-6
v_gene: TRBV2

CDR3aa: CSSSGTGDYNEQFF
CDR3nt: TGCAGCAGTTCCGGGACAGGGGACTACAATGAGCAGTTCTTC
abundance: NA
d_gene: TRBD1
j_gene: TRBJ2-1
v_gene: TRBV29-1

CDR3aa: CASSRGNTEAFF
CDR3nt: TGTGCCAGCAGCCGGGGGAACACTGAAGCTTTCTTT
abundance: few
d_gene: NA
j_gene: TRBJ1-1
v_gene: TRBV27

CDR3aa: CASSVMGQVNTEAFF
CDR3nt: TGTGCCAGCAGTGTCATGGGACAGGTGAACACTGAAGCTTTCTTT
abundance: few
d_gene: TRBD1
j_gene: TRBJ1-1
v_gene: TRBV2